The clone carrying this T cell receptor beta chain has only a few counts. Its matching antigen is unknown. A single heparinised draw of about 100 mL on average was taken per donor. V shed 1 base and J 13 bases; nucleotides not matched to a gene: 6. This CDR3 contains 12 residues. Looked up from germline, CDR1 is SQVTM and CDR2 is ANQGSEA. This specimen comes from a study of beta chain features in type 1 diabetes. Study-level points and caveats: In cDNA sequencing, cells with high TCR expression could be over-represented. Significant though moderate, a shortening of TCRB CDR3s appeared in all four CD4+ subsets of Type 1 diabetes patients.

Reverse transcribing all isolated RNA meant expressed TCRB transcripts were sequenced. TCRdb keeps only in-frame clones here, not all; method: immunoSEQ multiplex PCR. This sample carries about 370,000 clones, 9.5% to 10% of them seen once, and the ten largest clones take approximately 0.6%. The rearrangement uses TRBV29-1 and TRBJ2-1; 8 bases agree with TRBD2. Sample: central memory CD4+ T cells from blood. This receptor was obtained from a man under 40 with type 1 diabetes. CDR3 sequence: CSVEGGAGVQFF. CDR3 nucleotides: TGCAGCGTTGAAGGGGGAGCGGGAGTCCAGTTCTTC.